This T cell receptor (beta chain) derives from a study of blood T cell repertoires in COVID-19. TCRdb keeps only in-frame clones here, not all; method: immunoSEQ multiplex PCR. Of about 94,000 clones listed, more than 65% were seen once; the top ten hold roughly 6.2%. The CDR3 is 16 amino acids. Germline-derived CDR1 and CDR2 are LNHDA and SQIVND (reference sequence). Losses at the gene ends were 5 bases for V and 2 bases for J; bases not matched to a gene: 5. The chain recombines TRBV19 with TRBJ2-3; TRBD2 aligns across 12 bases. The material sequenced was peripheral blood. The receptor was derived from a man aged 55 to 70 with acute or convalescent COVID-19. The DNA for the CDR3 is TGTGCCAGTAGTGTTCTAGCGGGGGGGGACACAGATACGCAGTATTTT. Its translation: CASSVLAGGDTDTQYF.